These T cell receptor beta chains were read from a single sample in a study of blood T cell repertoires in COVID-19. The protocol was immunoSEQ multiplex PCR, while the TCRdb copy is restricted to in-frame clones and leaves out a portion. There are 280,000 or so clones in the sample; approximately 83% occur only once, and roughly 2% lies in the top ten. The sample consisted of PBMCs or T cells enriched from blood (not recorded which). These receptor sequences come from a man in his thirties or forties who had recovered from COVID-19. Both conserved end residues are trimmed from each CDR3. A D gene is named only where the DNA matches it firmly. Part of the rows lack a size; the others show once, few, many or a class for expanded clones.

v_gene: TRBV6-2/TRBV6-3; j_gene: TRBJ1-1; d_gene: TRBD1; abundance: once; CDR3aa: ASSYSPGQVNTEAF
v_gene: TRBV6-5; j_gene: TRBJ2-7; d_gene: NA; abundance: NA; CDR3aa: ASSYLQGPYEQY
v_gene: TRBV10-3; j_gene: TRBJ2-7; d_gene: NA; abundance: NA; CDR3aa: AIRSTDSYEQY
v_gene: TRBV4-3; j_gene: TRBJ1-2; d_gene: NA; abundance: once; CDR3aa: ASSQDLGAGGYT
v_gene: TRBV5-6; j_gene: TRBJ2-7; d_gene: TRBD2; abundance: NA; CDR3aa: ASSFFARTSGEQY
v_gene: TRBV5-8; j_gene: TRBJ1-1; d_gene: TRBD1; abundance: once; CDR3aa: ASTNPRTGGTEAF
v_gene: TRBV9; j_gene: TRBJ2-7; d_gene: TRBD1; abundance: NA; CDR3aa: ASSPSTGGYEQY
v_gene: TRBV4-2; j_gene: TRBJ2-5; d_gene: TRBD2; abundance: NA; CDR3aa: ASSPGRAGGPQETQY
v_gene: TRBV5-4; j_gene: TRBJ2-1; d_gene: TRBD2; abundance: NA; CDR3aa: ASTVGGGPYNEQF
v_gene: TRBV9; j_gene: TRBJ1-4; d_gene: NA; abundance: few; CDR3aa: ASSVTPGHSGEKLF
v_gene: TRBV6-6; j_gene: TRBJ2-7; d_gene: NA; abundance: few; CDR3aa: ASSYSGNGQY
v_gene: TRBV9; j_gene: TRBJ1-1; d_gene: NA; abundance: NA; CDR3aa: ASSVDSWGEAF
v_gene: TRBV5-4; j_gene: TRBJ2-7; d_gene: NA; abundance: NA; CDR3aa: ASSWSPGYEQY
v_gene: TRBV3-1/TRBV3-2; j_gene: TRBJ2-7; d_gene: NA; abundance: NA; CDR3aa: ASSRRGRVSEQY
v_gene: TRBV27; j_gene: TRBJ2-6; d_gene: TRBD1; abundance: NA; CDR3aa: ASSIRQGPDIFGANVLT
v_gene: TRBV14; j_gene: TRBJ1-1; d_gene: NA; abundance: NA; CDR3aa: ASSRRGAQGNTEAF
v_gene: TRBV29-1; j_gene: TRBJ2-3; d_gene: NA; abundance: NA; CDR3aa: SVEDPSLGPDTQY
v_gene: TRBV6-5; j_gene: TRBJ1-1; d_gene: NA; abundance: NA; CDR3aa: ASSYQDTEAF
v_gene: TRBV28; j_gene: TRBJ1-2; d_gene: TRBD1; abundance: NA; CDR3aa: ASSYGDRGRSYGYT
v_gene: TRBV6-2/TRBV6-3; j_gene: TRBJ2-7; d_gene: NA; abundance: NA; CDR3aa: ASSYSWQSYEQY
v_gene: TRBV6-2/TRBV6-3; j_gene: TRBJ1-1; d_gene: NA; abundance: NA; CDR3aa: ASSYRVEAEAF
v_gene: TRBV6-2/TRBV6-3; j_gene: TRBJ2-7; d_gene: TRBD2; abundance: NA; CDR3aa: ASSGRGGVYEQY
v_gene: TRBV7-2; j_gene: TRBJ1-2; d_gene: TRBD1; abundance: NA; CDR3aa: ASRGDRDFYGYT
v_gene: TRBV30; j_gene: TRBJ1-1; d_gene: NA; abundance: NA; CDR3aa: AWSGSLVSSRTEAF
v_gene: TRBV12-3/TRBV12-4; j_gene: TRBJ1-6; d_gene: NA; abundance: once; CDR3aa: ASGSSYNSPLH
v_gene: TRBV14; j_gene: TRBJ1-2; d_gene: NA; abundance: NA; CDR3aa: ASSLSGWNYGYT
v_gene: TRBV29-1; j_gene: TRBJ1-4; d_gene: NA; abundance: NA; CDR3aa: SFGGGINEKLF
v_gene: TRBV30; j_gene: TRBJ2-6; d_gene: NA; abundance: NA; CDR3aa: AWSSGLANVLT
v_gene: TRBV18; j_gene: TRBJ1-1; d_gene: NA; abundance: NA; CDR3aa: ASSHRTGSTEAF
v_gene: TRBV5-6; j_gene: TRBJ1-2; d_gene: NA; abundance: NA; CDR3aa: ASSIPNNYGYT
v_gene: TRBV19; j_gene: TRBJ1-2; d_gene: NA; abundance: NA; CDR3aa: ASSIGGSSGYT
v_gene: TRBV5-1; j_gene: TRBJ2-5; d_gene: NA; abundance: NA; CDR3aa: ASSFGDTAPPETQY
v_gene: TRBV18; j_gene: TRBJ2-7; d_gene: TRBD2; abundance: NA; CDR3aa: ASSRGLAENYEQY
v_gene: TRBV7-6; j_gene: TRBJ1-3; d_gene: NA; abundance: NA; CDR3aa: ASSLATRAGNTIY
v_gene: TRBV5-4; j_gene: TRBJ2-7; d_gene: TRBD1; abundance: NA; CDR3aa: ASSLVDRGFYEQY
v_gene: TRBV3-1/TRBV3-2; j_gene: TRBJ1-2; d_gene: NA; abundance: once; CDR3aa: ASSQDLGQRGYT
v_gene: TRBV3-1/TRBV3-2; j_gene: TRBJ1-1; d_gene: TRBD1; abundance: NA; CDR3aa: ASSQVPQGRSAGAF
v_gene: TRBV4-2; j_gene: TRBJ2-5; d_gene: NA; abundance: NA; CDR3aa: ASSQVSEEIAH
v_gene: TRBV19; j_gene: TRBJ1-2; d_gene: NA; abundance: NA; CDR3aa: ASSIGWRGGPGYT
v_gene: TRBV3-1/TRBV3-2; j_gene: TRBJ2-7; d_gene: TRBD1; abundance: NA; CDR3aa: ASSHHDRAGEQY
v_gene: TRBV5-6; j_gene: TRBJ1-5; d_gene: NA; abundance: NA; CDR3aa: ASSLARGDQPQH
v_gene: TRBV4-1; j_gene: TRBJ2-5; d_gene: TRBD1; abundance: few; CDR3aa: ASADRPNQETQY
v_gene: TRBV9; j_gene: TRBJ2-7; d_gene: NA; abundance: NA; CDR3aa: ASSVGLAIEQY
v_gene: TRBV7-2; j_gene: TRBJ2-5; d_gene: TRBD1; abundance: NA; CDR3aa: ASSMDRGTQETQY
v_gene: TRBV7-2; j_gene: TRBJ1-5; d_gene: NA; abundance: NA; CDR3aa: ASSLVPQQPQH
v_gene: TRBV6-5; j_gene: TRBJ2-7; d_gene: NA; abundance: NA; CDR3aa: ASSYGYWGDLNEQY
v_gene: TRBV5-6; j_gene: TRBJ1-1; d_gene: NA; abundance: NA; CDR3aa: ASSPGTRLSNTEAF
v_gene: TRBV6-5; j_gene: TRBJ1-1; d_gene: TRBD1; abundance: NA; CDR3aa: ASSPGTGTNTEAF
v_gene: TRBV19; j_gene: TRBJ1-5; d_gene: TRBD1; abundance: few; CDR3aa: ASVDRGIYSNQPQH
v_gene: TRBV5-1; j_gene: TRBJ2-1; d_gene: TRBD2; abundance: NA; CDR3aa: ASSLVELAGGPTYVSSYNEQF
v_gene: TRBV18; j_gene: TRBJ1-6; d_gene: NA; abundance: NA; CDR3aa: ASSPGTGDSPLH
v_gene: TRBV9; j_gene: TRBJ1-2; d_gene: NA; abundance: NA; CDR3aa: ASSGQTGLGGNYGYT
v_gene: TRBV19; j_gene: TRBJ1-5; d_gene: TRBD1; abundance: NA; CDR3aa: ASTKGTGRGQPQH
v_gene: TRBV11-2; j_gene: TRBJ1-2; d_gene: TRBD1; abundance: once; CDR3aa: ASSLQGVEWGYT